Presented here are 10 T cell receptor beta chains from one specimen sequenced in a study of blood T cell repertoires in COVID-19. The data were produced by immunoSEQ multiplex PCR, yet TCRdb's version contains in-frame clones alone and is incomplete. The table shows tens of thousands of clones, with around 90% occurring only once. Source material: peripheral blood. The origin of the receptors is a human donor in a cohort sampled during active COVID-19.

The rearrangement links TRBV12-3 or TRBV12-4 to TRBJ2-1, with 7 bases lining up with TRBD2. This CDR3 has 12 amino acids. V shed 6 bases, J shed 10 bases, and the junction held 6 bases outside the gene matches. The CDR3 DNA reads as TGTGCCAGCAGATCCACTAGCGTCGAGCAGTTCTTC. Its protein product is CASRSTSVEQFF.

This chain uses TRBV11-2 with TRBJ2-2; the match to TRBD2 covers 11 bases. After removal of 4 bases from V and 7 bases from J, the junction contained 5 bases not matched to a gene. The V gene's germline CDR1 is SGHAT and CDR2 FQNNGV. The CDR3 is 15 amino acids. The DNA of the CDR3 is TGTGCCAGCAGCTCTCTAGCGGGAGGCCTCGGGGAGCTGTTTTTT. Residues: CASSSLAGGLGELFF.

In regard to this clone: Other nucleotide sequences in the sample specify the same CDR3. The chain employs TRBV6-5 and TRBJ1-2; possible D gene TRBD1, 5 bases. V lost 3 bases, J lost 8 bases, and 10 bases lay in between. Germline-derived CDR1 and CDR2 are MNHEY and SVGAGI. CDR3 length: 12 residues. This CDR3 reads CASSYGGEGYTF. CDR3 DNA sequence: TGTGCCAGCAGTTATGGAGGGGAGGGCTACACCTTC.

This sequence joins TRBV19 and TRBJ2-6, with D unclear. Germline V lookup: CDR1 LNHDA, CDR2 SQIVND (reference sequence). This CDR3 has 15 residues. V was trimmed by 3 bases and J by 0 bases, leaving 6 bases between them. The CDR3 here is CASSIKLSGANVLTF. CDR3 nucleotides: TGTGCCAGTAGTATTAAGCTCTCTGGGGCCAACGTCCTGACTTTC.

V usage is TRBV5-6 and J usage is TRBJ1-3; TRBD1 is a possible D gene (6 bases). The germline V gene has CDR1 SGHDT and CDR2 YYEEEE. The CDR3 consists of 13 residues. Trimming pared 2 bases from V and 7 bases from J, leaving 10 bases between. CDR3 sequence reads: CASSLGQLNTIYF. CDR3 bases: TGTGCCAGCAGCTTAGGACAGCTGAACACCATATATTTT.

This sequence joins TRBV15 and TRBJ2-1; 7 bases are a match to TRBD2. The CDR3 spans 16 residues. Germline V gene lookup returns CDR1 LNHNV and CDR2 YYDKDF (reference sequence). J gave up 7 bases and V 2 bases, and 11 bases lay outside the gene matches. This CDR3 is CATSRSSPRGSNEQFF. The CDR3 bases are TGTGCCACCAGCAGATCTTCCCCCCGCGGGAGTAATGAGCAGTTCTTC.

This chain joins TRBV5-4 and TRBJ2-3; 13 bases fit TRBD2. After removal of 4 bases from V and 3 bases from J, the junction contained 11 bases not matched to a gene. The germline CDR1 and CDR2 sequences are SGHNT and YYREEE (reference sequence). The CDR3 extends over 18 amino acids. The DNA for the CDR3 is TGTGCCAGCAGCCCCGGGACTAGCGGGATCCCACGGACAGATACGCAGTATTTT. It is translated as CASSPGTSGIPRTDTQYF.

The CDR3 region has the DNA TGCGCCAGCAGCGGTGGAGGGGCTAGCACAGATACGCAGTATTTT. Translation gives CASSGGGASTDTQYF. The rearrangement joins TRBV5-1 to TRBJ2-3, with D possibly matching TRBD2 (6 bases). Germline V gives CDR1 SGHRS, CDR2 YFSETQ. V was pared by 4 bases and J by 0 bases, with 12 bases between. The CDR3 runs 15 residues.

The V gene is TRBV6-6, the J gene TRBJ2-1; D is possibly TRBD2 (5 bases). CDR1 is MNHNY, CDR2 SVGAGI, per germline (reference sequence). CDR3 length: 15 amino acids. Trimming removed 7 bases at V and 0 bases at J, with 13 bases between. CDR3 sequence (DNA): TGTGCCAGCACCGAGAGCGGTAGCTCCTACAATGAGCAGTTCTTC. As protein: CASTESGSSYNEQFF.

This clone was observed a few times. The chain carries TRBV5-1 and TRBJ2-2, with no clear D. The CDR3 length is 12 residues. Trimming cost V 4 bases and J 1 base, with 2 bases left between them. The V gene's germline CDR1 is SGHRS and CDR2 YFSETQ. CDR3 bases: TGCGCCAGCAGCCAGAACACCGGGGAGCTGTTTTTT. Translated: CASSQNTGELFF.